This passage covers 15 T cell receptor beta chains from one sample sequenced in a study of CD8+CD57+ T cells in acquired aplastic anemia. TCR beta VDJ and CDR3 profiling used genomic DNA as template. TCRdb analysed the reads with MiXCR anew, one entry per CDR3 protein. The profile covers about 200,000 distinct CDR3 sequences, with 40% to 60% appearing a single time and about 20% taken by the ten largest. Patients chosen for sequencing had CD8+CD57+ cells that had expanded, as shown by flow cytometry. The sequencing sample was made of sorted CD4+, CD8+, or CD8+CD57+ T cells (not recorded which) from PBMCs. Receptor source: a human donor with aplastic anemia.

The chain couples TRBV7-3 to TRBJ2-7; D is perhaps TRBD1 or TRBD2 (6 bases each). This CDR3 comprises 15 residues. Germline lookup yields CDR1 SGHTA and CDR2 FQGTGA. Trimming left V 6 bases short and J 1 base short, with 16 bases between. CDR3: CASSDRRGSSYEQYF. DNA for the CDR3: TGTGCCAGCAGTGACAGGAGGGGCAGTTCCTACGAGCAGTACTTC.

Points on this clonotype: This clone may be a read error of a much larger clone one base away. The chain recombines TRBV7-9 with TRBJ2-5; D unresolved. The CDR3 covers 14 residues. Per the germline V gene, CDR1 is SEHNR and CDR2 is FQNEAQ (reference sequence). This CDR3 reads CAGSLDRVQETQYF. The CDR3 DNA follows: TGTGCCGGCAGCTTAGATCGGGTTCAAGAGACCCAGTACTTC.

This chain joins TRBV29-1 and TRBJ2-1; 10 bases are shared with TRBD1. The CDR3 totals 13 residues. Germline CDR1 is SQVTM and CDR2 is ANQGSEA. V lost 7 bases and J lost 7; bases outside the gene matches: 7. CDR3 amino acids: CSGNPGQGNEQFF. For the CDR3, the DNA is TGCAGCGGGAACCCGGGACAGGGGAATGAGCAGTTCTTC.

Notes on this clonotype: Compared with germline, one end of the junction differs, possibly owing to a read error. CDR3 sequence: CASSFLAGAQGTQYF. CDR3 coding DNA: TGTGCCAGCTCATTCCTAGCGGGGGCACAAGGGACCCAGTACTTC. This sequence joins TRBV18 and TRBJ2-5; 10 bases map to TRBD2. Germline CDR1 reads KGHSH; CDR2 reads LQKENI. The CDR3 totals 15 residues.

The chain is built from TRBV20-1 and TRBJ2-7; D possibly corresponds to TRBD2 (6 bases). V dropped 6 bases and J dropped 2 bases, with 20 bases sitting between them. Looked up from germline, CDR1 is DFQATT and CDR2 is SNEGSKA (reference sequence). The CDR3 is 15 amino acids. CDR3 bases: TGCAGTGCCCAGCTACTCGGACTAAAAGCCTACGAGCAGTACGTC. It specifies CSAQLLGLKAYEQYV.

This chain uses TRBV2 with TRBJ1-2; D remains unclear. The CDR3 loop spans 12 amino acids. Germline-derived CDR1 and CDR2 are SNHLY and FYNNEI. The V and J ends lost 8 bases and 2 bases respectively, with 9 bases between them. The CDR3 DNA reads TGTGCCAGCTCGAACGGAAACTATGGCTACACCTTC. Protein product: CASSNGNYGYTF. Drawing the rest from reference TRBV2 and TRBJ1-2, the complete variable domain is EPEVTQTPSHQVTQMGQEVILRCVPISNHLYFYWYRQILGQKVEFLVSFYNNEISEKSEIFDDQFSVERPDGSNFTLKIRSTKLEDSAMYFCASSNGNYGYTFGSGTRLTVV.

In this sample, this clonotype turned up many times. This chain connects TRBV5-6 to TRBJ1-2; D uncertain. Germline loops: CDR1 SGHDT, CDR2 YYEEEE. Trimming removed 0 bases at V and 7 bases at J, with 10 bases between. The length of the CDR3 is 13 residues. CDR3 in amino acids: CASSLERRLGYTF. DNA for the CDR3: TGTGCCAGCAGCTTGGAACGACGCCTTGGCTACACCTTC.

Ten or more counts support this clonotype. This rearrangement joins TRBV10-3 to TRBJ1-4; 7 bases agree with TRBD1. The CDR3 consists of 15 residues. V was clipped by 11 bases and J by 8 bases; unmatched bases: 17. Germline V lookup: CDR1 ENHRY, CDR2 SYGVKD. The CDR3 nucleotides read TGTGCCGCCAGATCAACAGGGGCTTCGGGAGAAAAACTGTTTTTT. Encoded protein: CAARSTGASGEKLFF.

This clonotype was seen a few times. This chain links TRBV18 with TRBJ2-1, with D possibly being TRBD2 (5 bases). The V and J ends lost 2 bases and 4 bases respectively, with 9 bases between them. The CDR3 loop spans 14 amino acids. Per the germline V gene, CDR1 is KGHSH and CDR2 is LQKENI. Written as DNA, the CDR3 is TGTGCCAGCTCACCATCCACGGGGTACAATGAGCAGTTCTTC. Protein: CASSPSTGYNEQFF.

V is TRBV9 and J is TRBJ1-2; no firm D call. This CDR3 has 15 residues. Germline CDR1 reads SGDLS; CDR2 reads YYNGEE. Trimming left V 0 bases short and J 12 bases short, with 21 bases between. CDR3 protein: CASSVGSPDGAGNTF. The CDR3 coding sequence is TGTGCCAGCAGCGTAGGAAGTCCGGACGGTGCAGGAAACACCTTC.

The CDR3 sequence is CATSDGTYEQYF. Here the CDR3 DNA reads TGTGCCACCAGTGACGGTACCTACGAGCAGTACTTC. The rearrangement links TRBV24-1 to TRBJ2-7; D ambiguous. Trimming shortened V by 4 bases and J by 2 bases, and 5 bases separated the two germline ends. Germline V gene data show CDR1 as KGHDR and CDR2 as SFDVKD. CDR3 length: 12 residues.

On this clonotype itself: Mismatch with germline at one junction end may stem from a read error. The chain is built from TRBV24-1 and TRBJ2-1; D is perhaps TRBD2 (7 bases). This CDR3 region has 12 residues. Germline V lookup: CDR1 KGHDR, CDR2 SFDVKD. The CDR3 region has the DNA TGTGCCAGCAGTTACTCGAGGGGGGGGCAGTTCTTC. Its translation is CASSYSRGGQFF.

The rearrangement joins TRBV4-1 to TRBJ2-2; TRBD1 matches at 7 bases. CDR1 is MGHRA, CDR2 YSYEKL, per germline. Trimming took 2 bases from V and 14 from J; bases not matched to a gene: 14. The CDR3 runs 15 residues. The CDR3: CASSQTSGQRGRLFF. The CDR3, as DNA: TGCGCCAGCAGCCAAACCTCGGGACAGAGGGGAAGACTGTTTTTT.

This clonotype was seen ten or more times. The chain employs TRBV5-8 and TRBJ1-1; no firm D call. Deletions cut 4 bases from V and 5 bases from J, with 12 bases between. Germline CDR1 and CDR2: SGHTS and YDEGEE. CDR3 size: 13 residues. CDR3 sequence reads: CASSRDRETEAFF. CDR3 sequence (DNA): TGTGCCAGCAGCCGGGATAGGGAGACTGAAGCTTTCTTT.

The table lists this clonotype with many counts. A much larger clone differs from this one at a single base, so this may be a read error. The chain couples TRBV10-3 to TRBJ1-3; D unresolved. Germline V gene lookup returns CDR1 ENHRY and CDR2 SYGVKD. The CDR3 consists of 13 residues. The CDR3 DNA is TGTGCCATCACTGACCAGTCTGGAGACACCATATATTTT. Encoded protein: CAITDQSGDTIYF.